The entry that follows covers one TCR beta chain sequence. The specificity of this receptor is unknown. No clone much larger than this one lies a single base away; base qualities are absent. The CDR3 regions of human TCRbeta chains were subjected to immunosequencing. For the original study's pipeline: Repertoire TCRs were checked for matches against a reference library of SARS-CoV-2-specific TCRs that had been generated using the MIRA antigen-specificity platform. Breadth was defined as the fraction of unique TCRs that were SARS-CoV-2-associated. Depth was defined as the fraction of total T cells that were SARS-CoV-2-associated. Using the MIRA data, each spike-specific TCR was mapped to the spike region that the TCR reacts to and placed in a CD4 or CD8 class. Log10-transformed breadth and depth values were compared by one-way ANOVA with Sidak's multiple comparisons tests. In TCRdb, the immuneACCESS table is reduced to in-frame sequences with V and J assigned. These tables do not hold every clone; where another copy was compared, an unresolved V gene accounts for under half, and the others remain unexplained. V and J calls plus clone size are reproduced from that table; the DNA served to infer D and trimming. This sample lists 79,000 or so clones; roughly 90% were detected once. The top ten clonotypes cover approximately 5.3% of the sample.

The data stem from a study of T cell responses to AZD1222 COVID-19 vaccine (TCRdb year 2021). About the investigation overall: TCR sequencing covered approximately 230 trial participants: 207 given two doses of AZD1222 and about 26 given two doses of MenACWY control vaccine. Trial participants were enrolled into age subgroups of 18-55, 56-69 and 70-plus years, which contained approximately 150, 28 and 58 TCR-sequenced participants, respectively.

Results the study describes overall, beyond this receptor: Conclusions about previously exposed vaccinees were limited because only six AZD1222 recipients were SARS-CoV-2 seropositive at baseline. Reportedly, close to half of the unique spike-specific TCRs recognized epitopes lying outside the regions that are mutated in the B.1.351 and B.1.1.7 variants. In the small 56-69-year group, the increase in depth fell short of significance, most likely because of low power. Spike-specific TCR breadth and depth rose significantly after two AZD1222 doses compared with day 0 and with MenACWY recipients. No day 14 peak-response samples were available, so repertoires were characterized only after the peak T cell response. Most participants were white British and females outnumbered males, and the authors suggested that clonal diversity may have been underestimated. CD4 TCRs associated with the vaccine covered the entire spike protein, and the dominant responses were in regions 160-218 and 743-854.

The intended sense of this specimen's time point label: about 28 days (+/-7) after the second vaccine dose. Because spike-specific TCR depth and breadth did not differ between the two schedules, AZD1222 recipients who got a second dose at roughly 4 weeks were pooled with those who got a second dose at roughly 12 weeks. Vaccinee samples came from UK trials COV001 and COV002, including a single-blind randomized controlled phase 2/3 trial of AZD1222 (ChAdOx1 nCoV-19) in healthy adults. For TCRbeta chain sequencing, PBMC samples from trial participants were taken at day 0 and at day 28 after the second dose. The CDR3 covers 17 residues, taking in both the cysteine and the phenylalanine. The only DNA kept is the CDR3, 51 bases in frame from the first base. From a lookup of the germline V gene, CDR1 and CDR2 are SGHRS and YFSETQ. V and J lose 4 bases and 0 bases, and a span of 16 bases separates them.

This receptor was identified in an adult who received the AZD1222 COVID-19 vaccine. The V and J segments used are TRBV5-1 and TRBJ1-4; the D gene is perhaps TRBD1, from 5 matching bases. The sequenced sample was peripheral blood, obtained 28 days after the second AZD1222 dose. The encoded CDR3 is CASSPNQGPATNEKLFF. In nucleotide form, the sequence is TGCGCCAGCAGCCCAAACCAGGGTCCTGCAACTAATGAAAAACTGTTTTTT. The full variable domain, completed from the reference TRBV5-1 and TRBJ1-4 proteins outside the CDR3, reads KAGVTQTPRYLIKTRGQQVTLSCSPISGHRSVSWYQQTPGQGLQFLFEYFSETQRNKGNFPGRFSGRQFSNSRSEMNVSTLELGDSALYLCASSPNQGPATNEKLFFGSGTQLSVL.